This T cell receptor beta chain was captured in a study of shared clonotypes between healthy human individuals. Looked up from germline, CDR1 is SGHRS and CDR2 is YFSETQ. V lost 1 base to trimming and J lost 6 bases; unmatched junction nucleotides: 6. The CDR3 has 16 residues. TCRdb's copy holds only in-frame clones and misses some; the assay was immunoSEQ multiplex PCR. In the table there are 550,000 to 850,000 clones, around 74% of which are singletons. The V call is TRBV5-1, the J call TRBJ2-1, with 11 bases fitting TRBD2. Sample: memory CD4+ T cells sorted from blood. The subset was: CD45RA-negative fraction. The origin of this receptor is a woman in her twenties or thirties in good health. The CDR3 sequence is CASSLTSGSGSNEQFF. The CDR3 DNA follows: TGCGCCAGCAGCTTGACTAGCGGGAGTGGAAGCAATGAGCAGTTCTTC.